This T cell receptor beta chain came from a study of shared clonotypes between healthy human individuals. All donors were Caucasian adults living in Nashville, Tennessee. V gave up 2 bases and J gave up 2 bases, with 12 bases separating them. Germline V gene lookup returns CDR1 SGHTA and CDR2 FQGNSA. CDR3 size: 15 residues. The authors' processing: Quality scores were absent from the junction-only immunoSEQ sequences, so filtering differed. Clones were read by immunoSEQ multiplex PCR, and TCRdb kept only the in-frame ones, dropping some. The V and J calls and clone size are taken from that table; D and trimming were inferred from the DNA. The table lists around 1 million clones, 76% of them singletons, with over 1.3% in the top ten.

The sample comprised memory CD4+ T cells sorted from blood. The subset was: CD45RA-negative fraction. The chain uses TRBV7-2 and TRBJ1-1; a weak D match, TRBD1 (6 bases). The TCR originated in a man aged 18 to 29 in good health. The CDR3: CASSLNNRVNTEAFF. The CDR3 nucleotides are TGTGCCAGCAGCTTAAATAACAGGGTAAACACTGAAGCTTTCTTT.